The 5 T cell receptor beta chains reported below all come from one sample, sequenced in a study of shared clonotypes between healthy human individuals. TCRdb's copy holds only in-frame clones and misses some; the assay was immunoSEQ multiplex PCR. The sample has 1.5 million to 2.5 million clones; less than 95% are singletons. Naive CD8 isolation took CD45RO-negative cells positively selected for CCR7 and excluded terminally differentiated effector memory CD45RA+ cells. The sample comprised naive CD8+ T cells sorted from blood. The receptors shown here come from a young man in good health.

This clone was seen only a few times. The chain links TRBV7-9 to TRBJ1-5; the D is unclear. Deletions cut 5 bases from V and 6 bases from J, with 14 bases between. CDR3 size: 14 residues. Germline CDR1 and CDR2: SEHNR and FQNEAQ (reference sequence). The CDR3 coding sequence is TGTGCCAGCAGCGCAACAACGGGTGCTCAGCCCCAGCATTTT. Residues: CASSATTGAQPQHF.

J is TRBJ2-3 and V is TRBV11-2; 9 bases are a match to TRBD2. The junction had 9 bases not matched to a gene; V was cut back by 5 bases and J by 6 bases. The V gene's germline CDR1 is SGHAT and CDR2 FQNNGV. The CDR3 length is 15 residues. DNA for the CDR3: TGTGCCAGCAGCCGGACTAGCGACTACTCTGATACGCAGTATTTT. Its translation: CASSRTSDYSDTQYF. Filled out from reference TRBV11-2 and TRBJ2-3, the complete variable domain reads EAGVAQSPRYKIIEKRQSVAFWCNPISGHATLYWYQQILGQGPKLLIQFQNNGVVDDSQLPKDRFSAERLKGVDSTLKIQPAKLEDSAVYLCASSRTSDYSDTQYFGPGTRLTVL.

The chain uses TRBV28 and TRBJ1-1; D unresolved. The germline V gene has CDR1 MDHEN and CDR2 SYDVKM. This CDR3 is 16 amino acids long. V was pared by 3 bases and J by 0 bases, with 14 bases between. The CDR3: CASSLDLETMNTEAFF. The CDR3 DNA is TGTGCCAGCAGTTTGGATTTGGAGACCATGAACACTGAAGCTTTCTTT.

V gene TRBV28 combines with J gene TRBJ2-7, with 7 bases fitting TRBD1. CDR3 length: 15 residues. CDR1 is MDHEN, CDR2 SYDVKM, per germline. The ends lost 0 bases at V and 3 bases at J; junction bases unmatched: 5. The CDR3 reads CASSLWTGIGYEQYF. As DNA, the CDR3 is TGTGCCAGCAGTTTATGGACAGGGATCGGCTACGAGCAGTACTTC.

As to this clone: This sample includes further DNA sequences coding for the same CDR3. The genes are TRBV29-1 and TRBJ2-7; 7 nucleotides line up with TRBD2. CDR3 length: 13 residues. CDR1 is SQVTM, CDR2 ANQGSEA, per germline. V lost 7 bases, J lost 3 bases, and 9 bases stayed unmatched. The CDR3 DNA reads TGCAGCGCTGGGGGGGGTTCTGACTACGAGCAGTACTTC. Translated, it gives CSAGGGSDYEQYF.